The clone carrying this T cell receptor beta chain turned up a few times. Its antigen is currently unknown. J was trimmed by 1 base and V by 2 bases; bases with no gene match: 4. CDR3 length equals 15 residues. Germline CDR1 reads SGHRS; CDR2 reads YFSETQ. This specimen comes from a study of T-cell reconstitution after alpha-beta-depleted transplantation in children. Points from the study as a whole: Among T cells one year after transplant, newly produced cells accounted for most counts and diversity. Approximately two months post-transplant, alpha-beta T cells reportedly originated from several hundred expanded graft clones. High day-60 TCRbeta diversity in some patients came from surviving recipient T cells and thymic progenitors.

Unique molecular identifiers were incorporated when the TCRbeta library was constructed. TCRdb re-analysed the PCR reads in MiXCR, keeping a single row per CDR3 protein. Altogether about 210,000 distinct CDR3 sequences are present, over 15% being singletons, with the ten largest covering about 39%. The sequencing here drew on PBMCs, mostly from graft donor cells, taken 360 days after TCRalphabeta/CD19-depleted stem cell transplant. The sequence derives from a male patient aged 2-9 years who had a stem cell transplant for acute lymphoblastic leukemia, so the T cells may come from the graft donor. This chain uses TRBV5-1 with TRBJ1-1; 8 bases match TRBD1. For the CDR3, the DNA is TGCGCCAGCAGCTTTACCGGGACAGGGAACACTGAAGCTTTCTTT. Translation: CASSFTGTGNTEAFF.